This T cell receptor beta chain was profiled in a study of blood T cell repertoires in COVID-19. About the research overall: Sites across the United States, Italy and Spain contributed samples from acute and convalescent COVID-19.

Germline CDR1 and CDR2: KGHSH and LQKENI. Trimming took off 6 bases at V and 4 bases at J, with 21 bases between the two ends. The CDR3 runs 16 residues. Original analysis: Reference gene primer amplification gave estimated nucleated cell counts. Profiled with immunoSEQ multiplex PCR; TCRdb holds only in-frame clones, not every one. From that table come the V and J calls and clone size; the DNA was used to work out D and trimming. The table has roughly 73,000 clones, roughly 87% seen once; the top ten hold roughly 8.8%. This clone was picked up one time. The sample was peripheral blood. The sequence came from an elderly man with acute or convalescent COVID-19. The chain recombines TRBV18 with TRBJ1-1; maybe TRBD1 (6 bases). The CDR3, as DNA: TGTGCCAGCTCCCCCAGGGAGACAGGATCTGGCACTGAAGCTTTCTTT. Protein: CASSPRETGSGTEAFF.